Ten or more counts support the clone carrying this T cell receptor (beta chain). Its cognate antigen is unknown. This sample includes further DNA sequences coding for the same CDR3. V was trimmed by 1 base and J by 0 bases, leaving 5 bases between them. Germline lookup yields CDR1 SGHNT and CDR2 YYREEE (reference sequence). The CDR3 runs to 15 residues. This specimen comes from a study of radiation and T cells in renal cell carcinoma. Data came from immunoSEQ multiplex PCR; TCRdb stores just in-frame clones and leaves some out. This sample has about 77,000 clones; less than 90% occur once, and the top ten carry more than 2%. Study-level findings and limits: From baseline, blood top tumor clonotypes peaked at 2 weeks post-radiation. Without pretreatment biopsies, baseline tumor clonotype presence was undetermined.

Time point meaning: blood 4 weeks post-SBRT, at nephrectomy. Documented treatment: 15 Gy SBRT to primary tumor, nephrectomy 4 weeks later. Nephrectomy followed 15 Gy stereotactic body radiation by 4 weeks. Clear cell pathology was present in this patient's renal cell carcinoma. Sequencing was performed on blood, taken from a patient whose treatment included radiotherapy and nephrectomy. The chain uses TRBV5-4 and TRBJ1-6; no definite D call. The TCR was taken from an older woman with renal cell carcinoma. CDR3 in amino acids: CASSLRGSYNSPLHF. CDR3 nucleotides: TGTGCCAGCAGCTTGCGGGGCTCCTATAATTCACCCCTCCACTTT.